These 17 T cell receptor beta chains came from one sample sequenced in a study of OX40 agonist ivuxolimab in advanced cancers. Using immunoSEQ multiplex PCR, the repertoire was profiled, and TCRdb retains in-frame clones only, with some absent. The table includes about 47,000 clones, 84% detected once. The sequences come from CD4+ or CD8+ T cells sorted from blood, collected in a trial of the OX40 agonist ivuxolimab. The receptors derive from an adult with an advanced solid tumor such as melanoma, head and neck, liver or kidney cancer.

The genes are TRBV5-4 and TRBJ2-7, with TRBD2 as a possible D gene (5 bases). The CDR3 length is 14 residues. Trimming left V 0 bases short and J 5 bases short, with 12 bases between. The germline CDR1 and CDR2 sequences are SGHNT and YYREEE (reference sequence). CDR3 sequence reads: CASSLDPGSDEQYF. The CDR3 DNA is TGTGCCAGCAGCTTGGATCCGGGGAGCGACGAGCAGTACTTC.

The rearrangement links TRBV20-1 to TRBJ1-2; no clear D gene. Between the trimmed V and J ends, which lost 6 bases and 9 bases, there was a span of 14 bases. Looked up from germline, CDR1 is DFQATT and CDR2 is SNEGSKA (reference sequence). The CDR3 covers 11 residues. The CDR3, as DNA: TGCAGTGCGGGCCCCCGGTTGAGCTACACCTTC. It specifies CSAGPRLSYTF.

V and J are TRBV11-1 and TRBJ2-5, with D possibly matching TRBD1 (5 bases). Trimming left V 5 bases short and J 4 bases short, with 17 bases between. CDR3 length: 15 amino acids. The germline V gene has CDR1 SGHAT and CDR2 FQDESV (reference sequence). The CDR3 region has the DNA TGTGCCAGCAGCCCAACCGGGCCAGGGCCAGAGACCCAGTACTTC. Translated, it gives CASSPTGPGPETQYF.

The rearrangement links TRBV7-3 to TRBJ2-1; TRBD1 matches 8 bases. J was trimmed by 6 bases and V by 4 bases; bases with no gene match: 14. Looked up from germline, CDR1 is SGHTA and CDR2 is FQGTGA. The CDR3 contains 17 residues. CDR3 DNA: TGTGCCAGCAGCTCCCCCACCGTTAGCAGGGGGCGCAATGAGCAGTTCTTC. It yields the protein CASSSPTVSRGRNEQFF.

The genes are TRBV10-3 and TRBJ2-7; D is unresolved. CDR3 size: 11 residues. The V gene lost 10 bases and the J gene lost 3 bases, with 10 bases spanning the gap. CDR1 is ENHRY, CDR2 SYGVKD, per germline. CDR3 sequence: CATMTDYEQYF. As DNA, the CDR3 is TGTGCCACCATGACTGACTACGAGCAGTACTTC.

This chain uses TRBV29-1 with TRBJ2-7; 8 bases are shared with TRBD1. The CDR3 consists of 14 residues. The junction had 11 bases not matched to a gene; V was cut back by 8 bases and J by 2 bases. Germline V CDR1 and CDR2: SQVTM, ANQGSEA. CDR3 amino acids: CSILRDRSTYEQYF. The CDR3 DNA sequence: TGCAGCATACTCCGGGACAGGTCAACCTACGAGCAGTACTTC.

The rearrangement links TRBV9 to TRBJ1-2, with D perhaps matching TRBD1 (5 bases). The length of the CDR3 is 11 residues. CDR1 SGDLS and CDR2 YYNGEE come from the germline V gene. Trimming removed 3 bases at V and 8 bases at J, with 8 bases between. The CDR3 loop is CASSARGGYTF. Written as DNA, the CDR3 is TGTGCCAGCAGCGCGAGGGGCGGCTACACCTTC. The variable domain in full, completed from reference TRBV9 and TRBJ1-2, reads DSGVTQTPKHLITATGQRVTLRCSPRSGDLSVYWYQQSLDQGLQFLIQYYNGEERAKGNILERFSAQQFPDLHSELNLSSLELGDSALYFCASSARGGYTFGSGTRLTVV.

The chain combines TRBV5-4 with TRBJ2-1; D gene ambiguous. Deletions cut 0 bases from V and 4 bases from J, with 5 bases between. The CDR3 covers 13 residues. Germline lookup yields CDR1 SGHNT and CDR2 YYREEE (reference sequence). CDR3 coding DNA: TGTGCCAGCAGCTTGGACCAATACAATGAGCAGTTCTTC. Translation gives CASSLDQYNEQFF.

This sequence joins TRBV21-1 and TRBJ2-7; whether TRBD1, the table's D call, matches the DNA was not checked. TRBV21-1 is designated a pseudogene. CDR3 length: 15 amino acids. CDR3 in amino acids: CASSKVQGESYEQYF. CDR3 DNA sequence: TGTGCCAGCAGCAAAGTGCAGGGGGAGTCCTACGAGCAGTACTTC.

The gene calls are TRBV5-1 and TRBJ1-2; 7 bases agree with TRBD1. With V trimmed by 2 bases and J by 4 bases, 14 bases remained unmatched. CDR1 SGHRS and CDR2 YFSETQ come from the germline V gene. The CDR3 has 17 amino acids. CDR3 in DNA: TGCGCCAGCAGCTTAGGATGGGGACAGCAGGAATCCTATGGCTACACCTTC. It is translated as CASSLGWGQQESYGYTF.

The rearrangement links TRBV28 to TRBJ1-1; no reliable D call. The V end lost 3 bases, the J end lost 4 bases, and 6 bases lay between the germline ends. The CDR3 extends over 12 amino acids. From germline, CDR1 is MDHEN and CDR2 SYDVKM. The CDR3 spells CASSFKFTEAFF. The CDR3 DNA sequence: TGTGCCAGCAGTTTTAAATTCACTGAAGCTTTCTTT.

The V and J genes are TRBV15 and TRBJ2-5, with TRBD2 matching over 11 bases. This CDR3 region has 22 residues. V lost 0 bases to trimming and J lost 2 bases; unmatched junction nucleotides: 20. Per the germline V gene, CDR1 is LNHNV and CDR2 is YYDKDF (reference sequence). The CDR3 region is CATSRDQLAGEAGLEFQETQYF. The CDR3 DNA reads TGTGCCACCAGCAGAGATCAACTAGCGGGAGAGGCTGGATTAGAGTTTCAAGAGACCCAGTACTTC.

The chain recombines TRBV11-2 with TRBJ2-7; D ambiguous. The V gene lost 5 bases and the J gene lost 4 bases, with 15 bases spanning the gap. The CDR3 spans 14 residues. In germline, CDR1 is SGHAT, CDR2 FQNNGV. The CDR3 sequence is CASSPRDMRYEQYF. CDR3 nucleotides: TGTGCCAGCAGCCCCCGAGACATGAGGTACGAGCAGTACTTC.

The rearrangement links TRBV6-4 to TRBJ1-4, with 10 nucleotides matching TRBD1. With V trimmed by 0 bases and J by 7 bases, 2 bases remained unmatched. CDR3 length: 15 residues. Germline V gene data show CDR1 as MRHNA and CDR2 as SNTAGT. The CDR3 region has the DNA TGTGCCAGCAGTGACTCCAGGACAGGGGGTGAAAAACTGTTTTTT. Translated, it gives CASSDSRTGGEKLFF.

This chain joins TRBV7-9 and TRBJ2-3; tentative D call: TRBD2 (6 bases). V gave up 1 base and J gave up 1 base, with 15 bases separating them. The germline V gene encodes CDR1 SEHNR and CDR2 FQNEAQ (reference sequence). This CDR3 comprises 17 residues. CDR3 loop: CASSLVGSGTGTDTQYF. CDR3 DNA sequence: TGTGCCAGCAGCTTAGTGGGTAGCGGAACCGGCACAGATACGCAGTATTTT.

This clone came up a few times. Here the CDR3 reads CASSVSGVSNQPQHF. The CDR3 region has the DNA TGTGCCAGCTCAGTGAGTGGGGTTAGCAATCAGCCCCAGCATTTT. The V call is TRBV2, the J call TRBJ1-5, with D unclear. V lost 8 bases to trimming and J lost 0 bases, with 14 bases between them. Germline CDR1 and CDR2: SNHLY and FYNNEI. This CDR3 spans 15 amino acids.

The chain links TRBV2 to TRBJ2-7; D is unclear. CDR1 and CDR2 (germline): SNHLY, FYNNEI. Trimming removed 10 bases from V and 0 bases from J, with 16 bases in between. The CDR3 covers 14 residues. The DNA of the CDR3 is TGTGCCAACCGAGGCAGCAAGATCTCCTACGAGCAGTACTTC. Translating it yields CANRGSKISYEQYF.